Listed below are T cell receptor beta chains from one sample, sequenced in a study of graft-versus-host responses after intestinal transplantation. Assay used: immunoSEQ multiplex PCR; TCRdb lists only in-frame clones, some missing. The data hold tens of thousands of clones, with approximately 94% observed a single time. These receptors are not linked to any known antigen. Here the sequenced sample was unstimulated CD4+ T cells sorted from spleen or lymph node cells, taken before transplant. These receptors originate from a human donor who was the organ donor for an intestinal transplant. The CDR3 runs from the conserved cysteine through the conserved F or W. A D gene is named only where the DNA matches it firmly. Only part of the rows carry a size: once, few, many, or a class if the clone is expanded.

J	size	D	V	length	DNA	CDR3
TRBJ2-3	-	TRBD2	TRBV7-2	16	TGTGCCAGCAGCTTAGGGCTAGCGGGGGGGCGAGATACGCAGTATTTT	CASSLGLAGGRDTQYF
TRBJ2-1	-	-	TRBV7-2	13	TGTGCCAGCAGCGAGAGCTCCTACAATGAGCAGTTCTTC	CASSESSYNEQFF
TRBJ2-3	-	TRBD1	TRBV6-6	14	TGTGCCAGCAGTAAACAGGGGGGCACAGATACGCAGTATTTT	CASSKQGGTDTQYF
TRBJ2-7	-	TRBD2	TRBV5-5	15	TGTGCCAGCAGCCGCCGACTAGCGGGGGACTACGAGCAGTACTTC	CASSRRLAGDYEQYF
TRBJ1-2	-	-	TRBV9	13	TGTGCCAGCAGCGTAGCAGGGGCAGGGGGCTACACCTTC	CASSVAGAGGYTF
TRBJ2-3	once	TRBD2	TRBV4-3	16	TGCGCCAGCAGCCAAGATCAACTAGCGGGGGCAGATACGCAGTATTTT	CASSQDQLAGADTQYF
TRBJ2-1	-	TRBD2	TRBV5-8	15	TGTGCCAGCAGCACTAGCGGGGGCCTACACAATGAGCAGTTCTTC	CASSTSGGLHNEQFF
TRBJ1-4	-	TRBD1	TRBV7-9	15	TGTGCCAGCAGCTCGCGGGACAGGGGGCGCGAAAAACTGTTTTTT	CASSSRDRGREKLFF
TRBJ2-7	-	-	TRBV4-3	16	TGCGCCAGCAGCCATGCTTCGACAGGAACCTCCTACGAGCAGTACTTC	CASSHASTGTSYEQYF
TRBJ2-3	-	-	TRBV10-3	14	TGTGCCATCAGTGACTCGCGGGACACAGATACGCAGTATTTT	CAISDSRDTDTQYF
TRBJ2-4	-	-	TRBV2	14	TGTGCCAGCAGGAGATTTGGTGAGAAAAACATTCAGTACTTC	CASRRFGEKNIQYF
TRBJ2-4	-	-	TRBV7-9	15	TGTGCCAGCAGCTTTCCTGGTGGGGGAGAAAACATTCAGTACTTC	CASSFPGGGENIQYF
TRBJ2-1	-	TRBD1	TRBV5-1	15	TGCGCCAGCAGCTTGGTGGTGACAGGGGTCAATGAGCAGTTCTTC	CASSLVVTGVNEQFF
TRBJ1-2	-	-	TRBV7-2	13	TGTGCCAGCAGCTTAGGGACAAGCTATGGCTACACCTTC	CASSLGTSYGYTF
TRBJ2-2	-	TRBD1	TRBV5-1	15	TGCGCCAGCAGCTTAGTCGACAGGGAACACGGGGAGCTGTTTTTT	CASSLVDREHGELFF
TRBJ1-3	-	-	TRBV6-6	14	TGTGCCAGCATACGGACACCCTCTGGAAACACCATATATTTT	CASIRTPSGNTIYF
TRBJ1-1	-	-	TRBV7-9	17	TGTGCCAGCAGCTTACGGCAGGGTGGATTACGGAACACTGAAGCTTTCTTT	CASSLRQGGLRNTEAFF
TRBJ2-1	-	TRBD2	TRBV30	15	TGTGCCTGGAGTCCCCCGGGGGGGGCCTACAATGAGCAGTTCTTC	CAWSPPGGAYNEQFF
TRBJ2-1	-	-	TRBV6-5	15	TGTGCCAGCAGTTACTCGGCGGGCGCCTACAATGAGCAGTTCTTC	CASSYSAGAYNEQFF
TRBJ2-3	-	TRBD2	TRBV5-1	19	TGCGCCAGCAGCCATACGGGACTAGCGGGGGGGCGAGCCGCAGATACGCAGTATTTT	CASSHTGLAGGRAADTQYF
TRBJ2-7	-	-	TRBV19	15	TGTGCCAGTAGCAGTCAGAAGACAGGCTCCTACGAGCAGTACTTC	CASSSQKTGSYEQYF
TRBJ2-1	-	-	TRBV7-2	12	TGTGCCAGCAGCTTAGATGGGATTGAGCAGTTCTTC	CASSLDGIEQFF
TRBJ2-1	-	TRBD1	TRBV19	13	TGTGCCAGTAGTAAGGGACAGGGCAATGAGCAGTTCTTC	CASSKGQGNEQFF
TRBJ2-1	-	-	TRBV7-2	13	TGTGCCAGCAGCTTAGCGGGGCCCGAAAGGAAGTTCTTC	CASSLAGPERKFF
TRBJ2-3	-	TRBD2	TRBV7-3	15	TGTGCCAGCAGCCAGACTAGCGGGGGATGGGATACGCAGTATTTT	CASSQTSGGWDTQYF
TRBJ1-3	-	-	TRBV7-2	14	TGTGCCAGCAGCCCCACAGGAGGAAGAAACACCATATATTTT	CASSPTGGRNTIYF
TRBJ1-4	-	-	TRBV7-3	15	TGTGCCAGCAGCTTACGCAGGGTGGATGGAGAAAAACTGTTTTTT	CASSLRRVDGEKLFF
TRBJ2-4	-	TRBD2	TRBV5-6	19	TGTGCCAGCAGCTTGGTGGCTAGCGGGGGGTTATGGGCCAAAAACATTCAGTACTTC	CASSLVASGGLWAKNIQYF
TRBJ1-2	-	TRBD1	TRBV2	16	TGTGCCAGCAGTGGGATCGGGACAGGGATTTTGTATGGCTACACCTTC	CASSGIGTGILYGYTF
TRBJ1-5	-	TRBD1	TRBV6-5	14	TGTGCCAGCAAGGGACAGGGGTACAATCAGCCCCAGCATTTT	CASKGQGYNQPQHF
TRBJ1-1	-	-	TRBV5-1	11	TGCGCCAGCAGACAGAACACTGAAGCTTTCTTC	CASRQNTEAFF
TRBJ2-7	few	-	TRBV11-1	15	TGTGCCAGCAGCCCGATGAAGGGGATCTCCTACGAGCAGTACTTC	CASSPMKGISYEQYF
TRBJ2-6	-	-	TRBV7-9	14	TGTGCCAGCAGCCTGACCTCTGGGGCCAACGTCCTGACTTTC	CASSLTSGANVLTF